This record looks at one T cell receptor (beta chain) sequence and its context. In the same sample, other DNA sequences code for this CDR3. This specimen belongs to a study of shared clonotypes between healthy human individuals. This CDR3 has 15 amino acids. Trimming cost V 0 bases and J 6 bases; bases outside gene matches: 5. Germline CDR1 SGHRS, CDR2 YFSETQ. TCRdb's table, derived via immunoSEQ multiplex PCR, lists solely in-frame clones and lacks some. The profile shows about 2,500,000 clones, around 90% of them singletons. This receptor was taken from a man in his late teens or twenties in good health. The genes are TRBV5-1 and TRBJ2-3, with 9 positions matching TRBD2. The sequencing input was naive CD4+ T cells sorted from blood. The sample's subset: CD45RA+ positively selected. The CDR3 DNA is TGCGCCAGCAGCTTGGCTCTAGCGGGAACGGATACGCAGTATTTT. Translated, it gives CASSLALAGTDTQYF.